This TCR beta chain was retrieved from a study of cytomegalovirus exposure and HLA in healthy donors. Study-wide points: Many donors carried some public TCRs, although rarity characterized most TCR sequences. When analyzed later, the rates of TCR association showed variation by HLA locus, with DRB1 the most and HLA-C the fewest.

In this sample, this clone turned up once. What it recognizes is unknown. With 60 Vbeta and 13 Jbeta primers, the PCR was carried out. Repertoires were generated with immunoSEQ multiplex PCR, while TCRdb's copy carries only in-frame clones and drops some. The table has 30,000 to 40,000 clones, 80% seen once. The V and J ends lost 3 bases and 2 bases respectively, with 10 bases between them. Germline V CDR1 and CDR2: SQVTM, ANQGSEA. CDR3 length: 13 residues. Sequencing used PBMCs. The chain uses TRBV29-1 and TRBJ1-1; tentatively, D is TRBD1 (6 bases). The TCR comes from a male donor in good health and CMV-seronegative. The CDR3 sequence is CSVERGFNTEAFF. CDR3 DNA: TGCAGCGTTGAGAGGGGGTTTAACACTGAAGCTTTCTTT.